The 30 T cell receptor beta chains reported below all come from one sample, sequenced in a study of shared clonotypes between healthy human individuals. Sequencing was performed with immunoSEQ multiplex PCR; in TCRdb, only in-frame clones are kept and a portion is missing. The sample lists about 2.1 million clones; roughly 93% were seen once. Naive CD8 isolation took CD45RO-negative cells positively selected for CCR7 and excluded terminally differentiated effector memory CD45RA+ cells. Input material: naive CD8+ T cells from PBMCs. The receptors were sampled from a man aged 18 to 35 in good health. Some clones in this sample may be carry-over from other donors' samples.

The V gene is TRBV27, the J gene TRBJ2-7; either TRBD1 or TRBD2 may fit D (5 bases each). Trimming left V 3 bases short and J 3 bases short, with 9 bases between. Germline V CDR1 and CDR2: MNHEY, SMNVEV (reference sequence). This CDR3 region has 13 residues. CDR3 residues: CASSLGDHYEQYF. CDR3 coding DNA: TGTGCCAGCAGTTTGGGGGACCACTACGAGCAGTACTTC.

CDR3 nucleotides: TGTGCCAGCAGCCAGGGAGGGACGGGCAACACCGGGGAGCTGTTTTTT. Translating it yields CASSQGGTGNTGELFF. V and J are TRBV7-9 and TRBJ2-2, with 7 bases fitting TRBD2. After removal of 5 bases from V and 2 bases from J, the junction contained 8 bases not matched to a gene. CDR3 size: 16 residues. Germline V gene data show CDR1 as SEHNR and CDR2 as FQNEAQ (reference sequence).

V usage is TRBV5-6 and J usage is TRBJ1-2, with 12 positions matching TRBD1. The CDR3 loop spans 15 amino acids. The germline gives CDR1 SGHDT, CDR2 YYEEEE. Unmatched junction bases numbered 6, after V lost 3 bases and J lost 6 bases. The CDR3 DNA follows: TGTGCCAGCAGCTGGGGGACAGGGGGCGCGAATGGCTACACCTTC. Amino acids: CASSWGTGGANGYTF.

The chain employs TRBV13 and TRBJ2-6; no clear D. The germline gives CDR1 PRHDT, CDR2 FYEKMQ (reference sequence). V was shortened by 5 bases and J by 2 bases, with 19 bases between the two germline ends. This CDR3 comprises 18 residues. CDR3 residues: CASSHRFWQAPGANVLTF. The CDR3 nucleotides read TGTGCCAGCAGCCATAGGTTTTGGCAGGCCCCTGGGGCCAACGTCCTGACTTTC.

The chain combines TRBV2 with TRBJ2-1; D is unclear. Germline V gene sequence: CDR1 SNHLY, CDR2 FYNNEI. The CDR3 loop spans 15 amino acids. Trimming removed 5 bases at V and 6 bases at J, with 17 bases between. CDR3 sequence reads: CASSFNTGPVNEQFF. The CDR3 DNA is TGTGCCAGCAGTTTTAATACCGGGCCTGTCAATGAGCAGTTCTTC.

Of note for this clone: Other DNA sequences in this specimen translate into the identical CDR3. The rearrangement links TRBV7-8 to TRBJ2-7; D remains unclear. The V gene's germline CDR1 is SGHVS and CDR2 FQNEAQ. Trimming took off 4 bases at V and 2 bases at J, with 12 bases between the two ends. The CDR3 runs 14 residues. The CDR3 here is CASSSSGRAYEQYF. The CDR3 nucleotides read TGTGCCAGCAGCTCCAGTGGCCGAGCCTACGAGCAGTACTTC. Filled out from reference TRBV7-8 and TRBJ2-7, the complete variable domain reads GAGVSQSPRYKVAKRGQDVALRCDPISGHVSLFWYQQALGQGPEFLTYFQNEAQLDKSGLPSDRFFAERPEGSVSTLKIQRTQQEDSAVYLCASSSSGRAYEQYFGPGTRLTVT.

The chain recombines TRBV28 with TRBJ1-4, with D perhaps TRBD1 (6 bases). Germline assignment: CDR1 MDHEN and CDR2 SYDVKM. V lost 6 bases, J lost 8 bases, and 22 bases lay in between. The CDR3 is 16 residues long. The CDR3 reads CASSYIPRYDREKLFF. The DNA for the CDR3 is TGTGCCAGCAGCTACATCCCCCGATATGACAGGGAAAAACTGTTTTTT.

The genes are TRBV7-3 and TRBJ2-7, with a tentative D call TRBD1 (6 bases). This CDR3 has 13 residues. Per the germline V gene, CDR1 is SGHTA and CDR2 is FQGTGA. The V and J ends lost 4 bases and 5 bases respectively, with 12 bases between them. CDR3 sequence: CASSSGQGNEQYF. The CDR3 bases are TGTGCCAGCAGCTCAGGTCAGGGGAACGAGCAGTACTTC.

As concerns this clone: This specimen includes other DNA sequences encoding the same CDR3. The gene calls are TRBV4-3 and TRBJ2-3, with 8 bases matching TRBD2. The ends lost 0 bases at V and 5 bases at J; junction bases unmatched: 7. From germline, CDR1 is LGHNA and CDR2 YSLEER. The CDR3 is 16 amino acids. CDR3 sequence: CASSQDRAGAGDTQYF. In DNA, the CDR3 is TGCGCCAGCAGCCAAGATAGAGCGGGAGCCGGAGATACGCAGTATTTT.

This clone showed up just a few times. The chain has TRBV4-1 and TRBJ1-5; D remains unclear. Trimming cost V 0 bases and J 2 bases, with 17 bases left between them. The CDR3 has 18 amino acids. Per the germline V gene, CDR1 is MGHRA and CDR2 is YSYEKL. CDR3 loop: CASSQELRTPPGNQPQHF. CDR3 DNA sequence: TGCGCCAGCAGCCAAGAACTTCGAACTCCACCTGGCAATCAGCCCCAGCATTTT.

This chain uses TRBV11-1 with TRBJ2-7, with 11 positions matching TRBD1. Germline CDR1 is SGHAT and CDR2 is FQDESV (reference sequence). V gave up 5 bases and J gave up 3 bases; unmatched junction bases: 6. This CDR3 is built from 15 residues. CDR3 in DNA: TGTGCCAGCAGCAACCGGGGGACAGGGGGCTACGAGCAGTACTTC. Encoded protein: CASSNRGTGGYEQYF.

The gene calls are TRBV27 and TRBJ1-3, with D perhaps TRBD1 (5 bases). This CDR3 contains 15 residues. Trimming shortened V by 6 bases and J by 4 bases, and 16 bases separated the two germline ends. Germline assignment: CDR1 MNHEY and CDR2 SMNVEV (reference sequence). This CDR3 reads CASSLSRGAGNTIYF. DNA of the CDR3: TGTGCCAGCAGCTTAAGTAGGGGCGCGGGAAACACCATATATTTT.

V gene TRBV5-1 combines with J gene TRBJ2-2; D is possibly TRBD1 (5 bases). In germline, CDR1 is SGHRS, CDR2 YFSETQ. V was pared by 4 bases and J by 3 bases, with 7 bases between. This CDR3 spans 13 amino acids. Here the CDR3 reads CASSGADTGELFF. DNA of the CDR3: TGCGCCAGCAGCGGGGCGGACACCGGGGAGCTGTTTTTT.

The CDR3 loop is CASSFDSFYGYTF. The CDR3 nucleotides read TGTGCCAGCAGCTTTGACAGCTTCTATGGCTACACCTTC. The rearrangement joins TRBV5-8 to TRBJ1-2; D may be TRBD1 (5 bases). This CDR3 contains 13 residues. Germline CDR1 SGHTS, CDR2 YDEGEE. The V gene lost 2 bases and the J gene lost 4 bases, with 9 bases spanning the gap.

This chain links TRBV5-1 with TRBJ2-7; perhaps TRBD2 as D (5 bases). Germline values: CDR1 SGHRS, CDR2 YFSETQ. V was pared by 6 bases and J by 6 bases, with 22 bases between. The CDR3 consists of 15 residues. The CDR3 region has the DNA TGCGCCAGCAACATATACCCGAGGAAAGCGGCCGAGCAGTACTTC. Translation: CASNIYPRKAAEQYF.

This chain joins TRBV5-1 and TRBJ1-1; 8 bases agree with TRBD1. The germline CDR1 and CDR2 sequences are SGHRS and YFSETQ. V shed 0 bases, J shed 4 bases, and the junction held 5 bases outside the gene matches. CDR3 length: 15 amino acids. The CDR3 protein is CASSLARTGPTEAFF. The CDR3 DNA reads TGCGCCAGCAGCTTGGCCAGGACAGGGCCCACTGAAGCTTTCTTT. Filled out from reference TRBV5-1 and TRBJ1-1, the complete variable domain reads KAGVTQTPRYLIKTRGQQVTLSCSPISGHRSVSWYQQTPGQGLQFLFEYFSETQRNKGNFPGRFSGRQFSNSRSEMNVSTLELGDSALYLCASSLARTGPTEAFFGQGTRLTVV.

The genes are TRBV7-6 and TRBJ1-2; 12 positions match TRBD1. This CDR3 comprises 19 residues. Looked up from germline, CDR1 is SGHVS and CDR2 is FNYEAQ. The V segment lost 5 bases and the J segment 4 bases; nucleotides outside the gene matches: 17. CDR3 amino acids: CASSPFSGQGASWSYGYTF. The CDR3 DNA reads as TGTGCCAGCAGCCCGTTCTCGGGACAGGGGGCGAGTTGGAGCTATGGCTACACCTTC.

Only a few counts were recorded for this clone. The chain employs TRBV9 and TRBJ2-1, with TRBD2 as a possible D gene (6 bases). The CDR3 has 14 residues. The V end lost 0 bases, the J end lost 7 bases, and 11 bases lay between the germline ends. Germline assignment: CDR1 SGDLS and CDR2 YYNGEE. As DNA, the CDR3 is TGTGCCAGCAGCGTAGACGGGAGTGTGAATGAGCAGTTCTTC. It encodes CASSVDGSVNEQFF.

CDR3 coding DNA: TGCAGCGTCGAATTTTTCATAGGGGACAGGGGGCCAATGGGGTATGGCTACACCTTC. As protein: CSVEFFIGDRGPMGYGYTF. The V gene is TRBV29-1, the J gene TRBJ1-2; TRBD1 matches 12 bases. Germline CDR1 is SQVTM and CDR2 is ANQGSEA. Unmatched junction bases numbered 22, after V lost 6 bases and J lost 5 bases. The CDR3 covers 19 residues.

V gene TRBV7-6 combines with J gene TRBJ1-1; 7 bases are shared with TRBD1. The CDR3 sequence is 14 residues long. Germline CDR1 SGHVS, CDR2 FNYEAQ. The trim removed 1 base at V and 5 bases at J, leaving 4 bases unmatched. This CDR3 is CASSLVGRGTEAFF. The CDR3 DNA is TGTGCCAGCAGCTTAGTGGGCAGGGGGACTGAAGCTTTCTTT.

The rearrangement links TRBV7-2 to TRBJ2-3; the D is unclear. From germline, CDR1 is SGHTA and CDR2 FQGNSA. The germline V and J ends were trimmed by 5 bases and 4 bases, with 22 bases remaining between them. This CDR3 spans 17 amino acids. The CDR3: CASSHLSIPSVADTQYF. DNA for the CDR3: TGTGCCAGCAGCCACCTCTCCATCCCCTCCGTAGCAGATACGCAGTATTTT. The entire variable domain, with the rest obtained from reference TRBV7-2 and TRBJ2-3, is as follows: GAGVSQSPSNKVTEKGKDVELRCDPISGHTALYWYRQSLGQGLEFLIYFQGNSAPDKSGLPSDRFSAERTGGSVSTLTIQRTQQEDSAVYLCASSHLSIPSVADTQYFGPGTRLTVL.

With regard to this clone: Other DNA variants within this sample encode the same CDR3. The chain is built from TRBV11-2 and TRBJ2-7, with no clear D. The V gene's germline CDR1 is SGHAT and CDR2 FQNNGV. Trimming took off 3 bases at V and 2 bases at J, with 8 bases between the two ends. This CDR3 is 13 amino acids long. The CDR3 sequence: CASSLGQTYEQYF. The CDR3 bases are TGTGCCAGCAGCTTGGGTCAGACCTACGAGCAGTACTTC.

This rearrangement joins TRBV15 to TRBJ1-1; D remains ambiguous. The ends were cut back, 0 bases at V and 1 base at J, with 6 bases in the middle. Germline V gene sequence: CDR1 LNHNV, CDR2 YYDKDF (reference sequence). This CDR3 contains 14 residues. The CDR3 is CATSRDPGNTEAFF. The CDR3 bases are TGTGCCACCAGCAGAGATCCAGGGAACACTGAAGCTTTCTTT.

The rearrangement uses TRBV4-1 and TRBJ1-1; no clear D. The ends were cut back, 3 bases at V and 1 base at J, with 18 bases in the middle. The V gene's germline CDR1 is MGHRA and CDR2 YSYEKL. This CDR3 comprises 17 residues. Here the CDR3 reads CASSHLVRTRSNTEAFF. In nucleotides, the CDR3 is TGCGCCAGCAGCCATTTGGTTCGCACGCGATCGAACACTGAAGCTTTCTTT.

The chain combines TRBV5-1 with TRBJ1-5; TRBD1 is a possible D gene (5 bases). The germline V and J ends were trimmed by 10 bases and 1 base, with 15 bases remaining between them. This CDR3 is 14 amino acids long. Per germline, CDR1 SGHRS and CDR2 YFSETQ. CDR3 protein: CARSGGVSNQPQHF. DNA of the CDR3: TGCGCCCGGTCCGGGGGGGTAAGCAATCAGCCCCAGCATTTT.

The chain combines TRBV19 with TRBJ1-1; D perhaps matches TRBD1 (5 bases). Per the germline V gene, CDR1 is LNHDA and CDR2 is SQIVND (reference sequence). V dropped 5 bases and J dropped 6 bases, with 13 bases sitting between them. The CDR3 has 13 amino acids. CDR3 in amino acids: CASSSGGIAEAFF. The CDR3 DNA reads as TGTGCCAGTAGTTCGGGGGGAATTGCTGAAGCTTTCTTT.

The rearrangement joins TRBV7-9 to TRBJ1-1; 9 nucleotides match TRBD1. Germline CDR1 and CDR2: SEHNR and FQNEAQ (reference sequence). The junction had 5 bases not matched to a gene; V was cut back by 5 bases and J by 1 base. CDR3 size: 15 residues. For the CDR3, the DNA is TGTGCCAGCAGCGCCCCACAGGGGGCGAACACTGAAGCTTTCTTT. This sequence encodes CASSAPQGANTEAFF.

This chain links TRBV6-1 with TRBJ2-7; TRBD2 matches 7 bases. V gave up 2 bases and J gave up 9 bases; unmatched junction bases: 13. CDR1 and CDR2 from the germline V gene are MNHNS and SASEGT. The CDR3 extends over 15 amino acids. CDR3 sequence: CASSELVAGQDGQYF. The CDR3 DNA reads TGTGCCAGCAGTGAATTGGTAGCGGGCCAGGACGGGCAGTACTTC.

The rearrangement joins TRBV7-6 to TRBJ2-2, with D tentatively TRBD2 (6 bases). The CDR3 has 17 residues. V shed 4 bases and J shed 5 bases, with 20 bases lying between them. CDR1 and CDR2 (germline): SGHVS, FNYEAQ. In DNA, the CDR3 is TGTGCCAGCAGCTCGCACCACGTTCGGGAGATAACCGGGGAGCTGTTTTTT. It is translated as CASSSHHVREITGELFF.

This clone was counted a few times. The V gene is TRBV5-4, the J gene TRBJ1-5; TRBD1 matches 7 bases. V gave up 4 bases and J gave up 5 bases; unmatched junction bases: 6. In germline, CDR1 is SGHNT, CDR2 YYREEE (reference sequence). CDR3 length: 14 residues. The CDR3 nucleotides are TGTGCCAGCAGCATAGGGGGCCCCGATCAGCCCCAGCATTTT. This codes for CASSIGGPDQPQHF.